One and the same sample provided the 11 T cell receptor beta chains below, sequenced in a study of shared clonotypes between healthy human individuals. Clones were read by immunoSEQ multiplex PCR, and TCRdb kept only the in-frame ones, dropping some. Of about 520,000 clones in the sample, roughly 95% were seen once. Sequencing was carried out using naive CD4+ T cells sorted from blood. Subset described: CD45RA+ positively selected. These receptors were obtained from a young woman in good health.

The CDR3 nucleotides are TGTGCCAGCACCCGACTGGGTAGGAGGGGTGATGAGCAGTTCTTC. Amino acids: CASTRLGRRGDEQFF. The rearrangement joins TRBV6-5 to TRBJ2-1, with D perhaps matching TRBD2 (6 bases). V was cut by 7 bases and J by 8 bases, with 21 bases left in between. In germline, CDR1 is MNHEY, CDR2 SVGAGI. This CDR3 spans 15 amino acids.

This sequence joins TRBV4-1 and TRBJ1-1, with 9 bases fitting TRBD1. The CDR3 is made up of 15 amino acids. V lost 5 bases to trimming and J lost 4 bases; unmatched junction nucleotides: 8. Looked up from germline, CDR1 is MGHRA and CDR2 is YSYEKL. Here the CDR3 DNA reads TGCGCCAGCAGCTATACAGGGGGCGCGGGCACTGAAGCTTTCTTT. It encodes CASSYTGGAGTEAFF.

This clone showed up just once. This sequence joins TRBV7-8 and TRBJ2-7, with a possible D match to TRBD2 (6 bases). Per germline, CDR1 SGHVS and CDR2 FQNEAQ. The V gene lost 4 bases and the J gene lost 9 bases, with 13 bases spanning the gap. The CDR3 runs 12 residues. CDR3 DNA: TGTGCCAGCAGCTGGTCGGGAGAGGGGCAGTACTTC. Protein sequence: CASSWSGEGQYF.

The rearrangement joins TRBV10-1 to TRBJ2-3, with D hard to call. Trimming shortened V by 2 bases and J by 8 bases, and 8 bases separated the two germline ends. In germline, CDR1 is WNHNN, CDR2 SYGVQD (reference sequence). The CDR3 consists of 12 residues. The CDR3 sequence is CASSESYGTQYF. The CDR3 coding sequence is TGCGCCAGCAGTGAGAGTTACGGTACGCAGTATTTT.

The rearrangement links TRBV14 to TRBJ2-1; 13 positions match TRBD2. Trimming cost V 4 bases and J 9 bases; bases outside gene matches: 6. CDR1 and CDR2 (germline): SGHDN, FVKESK. The CDR3 covers 15 residues. CDR3 in amino acids: CASSPGLAGAIEQFF. In nucleotides, the CDR3 is TGTGCCAGCAGCCCTGGACTAGCGGGAGCTATTGAGCAGTTCTTC.

The chain combines TRBV10-3 with TRBJ2-7, with TRBD1 matching over 7 bases. The J segment lost 0 bases and the V segment lost 4 bases, leaving 3 bases of the junction unmatched. Germline V gene lookup returns CDR1 ENHRY and CDR2 SYGVKD. The CDR3 length is 14 residues. In DNA, the CDR3 is TGTGCCATCAGTGGGACAGGTTCCTCCTACGAGCAGTACTTC. It specifies CAISGTGSSYEQYF.

The chain employs TRBV5-1 and TRBJ1-3; D is unresolved. This CDR3 is built from 13 residues. The germline V and J ends were trimmed by 0 bases and 2 bases, with 3 bases remaining between them. The V gene's germline CDR1 is SGHRS and CDR2 YFSETQ. CDR3 loop: CASSLGAGNTIYF. CDR3 DNA sequence: TGCGCCAGCAGCTTGGGGGCTGGAAACACCATATATTTT.

The chain couples TRBV28 to TRBJ2-5; the match to TRBD2 covers 9 bases. The J call may be mistaken, given a closer DNA end match to TRBJ2-7. Germline V lookup: CDR1 MDHEN, CDR2 SYDVKM. This CDR3 contains 16 residues. The CDR3 DNA reads as TGTGCCAGCAGTTTTTCCCTGACTAGCGGCATGTACGAGCAGTACTTC. Its translation is CASSFSLTSGMYEQYF.

The gene calls are TRBV27 and TRBJ2-1; a possible D gene is TRBD1 (7 bases). The CDR3 is 16 residues long. Germline loops: CDR1 MNHEY, CDR2 SMNVEV (reference sequence). V lost 6 bases, J lost 7 bases, and 22 bases lay in between. The CDR3 here is CASRLERGQRGNEQFF. The CDR3 DNA sequence: TGTGCCAGCAGGCTTGAGAGGGGGCAACGGGGGAATGAGCAGTTCTTC.

V usage is TRBV5-1 and J usage is TRBJ1-2; D not certain. Germline CDR1 and CDR2: SGHRS and YFSETQ. Trimming cost V 1 base and J 4 bases, with 5 bases left between them. CDR3 length equals 12 residues. The CDR3 DNA sequence: TGCGCCAGCAGCTTGAACAGCTATGGCTACACCTTC. Encoded protein: CASSLNSYGYTF.

This chain connects TRBV28 to TRBJ1-4; D perhaps matches TRBD1 (5 bases). V shed 4 bases and J shed 0 bases, with 12 bases lying between them. Looked up from germline, CDR1 is MDHEN and CDR2 is SYDVKM. This CDR3 is built from 16 residues. CDR3 loop: CASSSTGEATNEKLFF. CDR3 DNA: TGTGCCAGCAGTTCAACGGGGGAGGCAACTAATGAAAAACTGTTTTTT.